The 21 T cell receptor beta chains given below trace back to one sample, sequenced in a study of T-cell reconstitution after alpha-beta-depleted transplantation in children. Preparation of the TCRbeta library used unique molecular identifiers. TCRdb re-analysed the PCR reads in MiXCR, keeping a single row per CDR3 protein. This sample has 210,000 or so distinct CDR3 sequences, with roughly 10% found just once. The sequenced sample was PBMCs, obtained before TCRalphabeta/CD19-depleted stem cell transplant. The receptor set was obtained from a child under two years old with acute myeloid leukemia, due to receive a stem cell transplant.

This clonotype was counted many times. The J gene is TRBJ2-7, the V gene TRBV12-3 or TRBV12-4; TRBD1 matches at 10 bases. V gave up 8 bases and J gave up 3 bases; unmatched junction bases: 13. The CDR3 contains 16 residues. The DNA for the CDR3 is TGTGCCAGCTCCCAGAGTCGGGACAGGGGCTTCTACGAGCAGTACTTC. As protein: CASSQSRDRGFYEQYF.

This clonotype was seen more than once but under ten times. The gene calls are TRBV5-5 and TRBJ2-1; D is possibly TRBD1 (5 bases). Looked up from germline, CDR1 is SGHKS and CDR2 is YYEKEE (reference sequence). CDR3 length equals 13 residues. The ends were cut back, 0 bases at V and 9 bases at J, with 10 bases in the middle. The CDR3 nucleotides are TGTGCCAGCAGCTTGGGCAGGGTTCGTGAGCAGTTCTTC. Translating it yields CASSLGRVREQFF.

A word on this clonotype: A read error is possible here, since a much larger clone lies one base away. The chain couples TRBV6-2 or TRBV6-3 to TRBJ2-1; TRBD2 aligns across 8 bases. Germline CDR1 is MNHEY and CDR2 is SVGEGT. This CDR3 is built from 14 residues. The CDR3 loop reads CATNPSGPYNEQLF. CDR3 nucleotide sequence: TGTGCCACCAACCCTAGCGGGCCCTACAATGAGCAGCTCTTC.

This clonotype showed up just a few times. The rearrangement uses TRBV10-3 and TRBJ1-5, with no clear D. The CDR3 has 14 residues. Looked up from germline, CDR1 is ENHRY and CDR2 is SYGVKD. V was shortened by 0 bases and J by 6 bases, with 9 bases between the two germline ends. The CDR3 region is CAISESPGIQPQHF. CDR3 nucleotides: TGTGCCATCAGTGAGTCGCCGGGGATTCAGCCCCAGCATTTT.

This clonotype has only a few counts. The chain joins TRBV4-1 to TRBJ1-1; D is perhaps TRBD1 (6 bases). Trimming removed 0 bases from V and 5 bases from J, with 16 bases in between. The CDR3 runs to 16 residues. Germline values: CDR1 MGHRA, CDR2 YSYEKL. The CDR3 loop reads CASSQEPHTGWTEAFF. CDR3 nucleotides: TGCGCCAGCAGCCAAGAGCCCCACACAGGGTGGACTGAAGCTTTCTTT.

A single count supports this clonotype. A much bigger clone sits one base away, suggesting this may be a read error. The CDR3 DNA reads TGTGCCAGCAGTCGGACGGGACTAGCGATCAATGAGCAGTTCTTC. Amino acids: CASSRTGLAINEQFF. The rearrangement links TRBV11-1 to TRBJ2-1, with 10 bases aligning to TRBD2. The ends lost 6 bases at V and 6 bases at J; junction bases unmatched: 8. This CDR3 region has 15 residues. The germline CDR1 and CDR2 sequences are SGHAT and FQDESV (reference sequence).

This clonotype has only a few counts. The rearrangement joins TRBV27 to TRBJ1-1; 10 bases map to TRBD1. Germline values: CDR1 MNHEY, CDR2 SMNVEV (reference sequence). Trimming at V came to 5 bases and at J to 4 bases, leaving 7 bases not matched to a gene. This CDR3 contains 15 residues. Here the CDR3 DNA reads TGTGCCAGCAGTCCCTCTTGGACAGGGGGCACTGAAGCTTTCTTT. Translated, it gives CASSPSWTGGTEAFF.

This clonotype has a count of ten or more. V and J are TRBV12-3 or TRBV12-4 and TRBJ2-3, with 11 bases that match TRBD2. The CDR3 is 16 residues long. After removal of 0 bases from V and 4 bases from J, the junction contained 3 bases not matched to a gene. The CDR3: CASSLAMTSGADTQYF. DNA for the CDR3: TGTGCCAGCAGTTTAGCGATGACTAGCGGGGCAGATACGCAGTATTTT.

Only a few counts were recorded for this clonotype. The chain recombines TRBV12-3 or TRBV12-4 with TRBJ2-6, with unresolved D. This CDR3 has 19 residues. V dropped 0 bases and J dropped 0 bases, with 15 bases sitting between them. CDR3 sequence (DNA): TGTGCCAGCAGTTTAGCCCCAGTCCTATATAGCTCTGGGGCCAACGTCCTGACTTTC. As protein: CASSLAPVLYSSGANVLTF.

This clonotype was detected many times. The V call is TRBV28, the J call TRBJ2-7, with 7 bases fitting TRBD2. The CDR3 runs 15 residues. V shed 2 bases, J shed 2 bases, and the junction held 6 bases outside the gene matches. Germline lookup yields CDR1 MDHEN and CDR2 SYDVKM. The CDR3 coding sequence is TGTGCCAGCAGTTTAAGTTCTAGCGGAACCTACGAGCAGTACTTC. It encodes CASSLSSSGTYEQYF.

Comments on this clonotype: A much larger clone lies a single base off, so this may be a read error. This rearrangement joins TRBV27 to TRBJ1-5; perhaps TRBD1 as D (5 bases). The CDR3 extends over 14 amino acids. Germline V gene data show CDR1 as MNHEY and CDR2 as SMNVEV (reference sequence). Trimming shortened V by 2 bases and J by 6 bases, and 11 bases separated the two germline ends. In DNA form, the CDR3 reads TGTGCCAGCAGTTTACGGGGGTTCGGTCAGCCCCAGCATTTT. Amino acids: CASSLRGFGQPQHF.

This clonotype was seen many times. The genes are TRBV25-1 and TRBJ2-1; 10 nucleotides line up with TRBD2. CDR1 is MGHDK and CDR2 is SYGVNS in the germline V gene. The CDR3 is 15 amino acids. V dropped 4 bases and J dropped 8; count of bases not matched to a gene: 8. The CDR3 spells CASSALAGVLDEQFF. The DNA for the CDR3 is TGTGCCAGCAGTGCCCTAGCGGGAGTGTTGGATGAGCAGTTCTTC.

V usage is TRBV28 and J usage is TRBJ2-3; D unresolved. This CDR3 comprises 17 residues. Deletions cut 5 bases from V and 2 bases from J, with 20 bases between. Germline lookup yields CDR1 MDHEN and CDR2 SYDVKM. The CDR3 protein is CASSLAVTSDITDTQYF. The CDR3 nucleotides are TGTGCCAGCAGTCTGGCAGTAACCAGCGATATCACAGATACGCAGTATTTT.

This clonotype was found many times. The chain combines TRBV5-1 with TRBJ2-5, with D unresolved. The CDR3 spans 12 residues. Germline CDR1 is SGHRS and CDR2 is YFSETQ. Trimming stripped 5 bases from V and 2 bases from J, with 7 bases between. As DNA, the CDR3 is TGCGCCAGCAGTGCGGCACAAGAGACCCAGTACTTC. Protein sequence: CASSAAQETQYF.

Concerning this clonotype itself: A much bigger clone sits one base away, suggesting this may be a read error. The chain combines TRBV5-5 with TRBJ2-1; D assignment may be TRBD1 or TRBD2 (5 bases each). Per germline, CDR1 SGHKS and CDR2 YYEKEE (reference sequence). The CDR3 runs 15 residues. CDR3 amino acids: CAGSLRGVVGNEQFF. The CDR3 DNA follows: TGTGCCGGCAGCTTACGAGGGGTAGTCGGAAATGAGCAGTTCTTC.

This clonotype has ten or more counts. V is TRBV12-3 or TRBV12-4 and J is TRBJ1-2; no clear D gene. The CDR3 loop spans 15 amino acids. The V gene lost 1 base and the J gene lost 0 bases, with 9 bases spanning the gap. The CDR3 region is CASSLVRATNYGYTF. CDR3 in DNA: TGTGCCAGCAGTTTAGTAAGGGCCACTAACTATGGCTACACCTTC.

In DNA form, the CDR3 reads TGTGCCAGCAGTTTGGGACAGGGGAACCACGAGCAGTACTTC. Its translation: CASSLGQGNHEQYF. The chain carries TRBV27 and TRBJ2-7; TRBD1 matches 10 bases. Trimming at V came to 3 bases and at J to 5 bases, leaving 4 bases not matched to a gene. The CDR3 has 14 residues. Per germline, CDR1 MNHEY and CDR2 SMNVEV (reference sequence).

This clonotype was seen repeatedly, ten times or more. This sequence joins TRBV6-2 or TRBV6-3 and TRBJ2-1, with 9 bases lining up with TRBD2. The J segment lost 6 bases and the V segment lost 4 bases, leaving 7 bases of the junction unmatched. The germline V gene encodes CDR1 MNHEY and CDR2 SVGEGT. This CDR3 spans 15 amino acids. CDR3 DNA sequence: TGTGCCAGCAGTTCCCCCTTACTAGCGGGCAATGAGCAGTTCTTC. This codes for CASSSPLLAGNEQFF.

This clonotype was counted many times. The chain combines TRBV29-1 with TRBJ2-1, with 10 bases that match TRBD2. Germline values: CDR1 SQVTM, CDR2 ANQGSEA. V was pared by 5 bases and J by 7 bases, with 8 bases of the junction left unmatched. The CDR3 loop spans 14 amino acids. In DNA form, the CDR3 reads TGCAGCGTTTCCAGGACTAGCGGTGGAAATGAGCAGTTCTTC. The encoded protein is CSVSRTSGGNEQFF.

At least ten counts were recorded for this clonotype. The J gene is TRBJ2-4, the V gene TRBV20-1; D assignment may be TRBD1 or TRBD2 (7 bases each). There are 13 residues in the CDR3. Germline CDR1 and CDR2: DFQATT and SNEGSKA (reference sequence). The germline V and J ends were trimmed by 8 bases and 4 bases, with 15 bases remaining between them. The CDR3 protein is CSTRQGGKNIQYF. DNA of the CDR3: TGCAGTACCAGACAGGGAGGGAAAAACATTCAGTACTTC.

This clonotype was counted many times. The V gene is TRBV10-3, the J gene TRBJ2-6, with 15 nucleotides matching TRBD2. V lost 7 bases to trimming and J lost 3 bases; unmatched junction nucleotides: 4. Germline V gives CDR1 ENHRY, CDR2 SYGVKD. This CDR3 comprises 17 residues. The CDR3 reads CAITPGLAGGGANVLTF. The DNA of the CDR3 is TGTGCCATCACCCCGGGACTAGCGGGAGGTGGGGCCAACGTCCTGACTTTC.